These 5 T cell receptor beta chains were all obtained from the same sample, sequenced in a study of identical twins' blood T cells. TCRdb re-analysed the 5' RACE reads in MiXCR, keeping a single row per CDR3 protein. Here the sample spans about 370,000 distinct CDR3 sequences, roughly 27% being singletons. The source material was PBMCs. The receptors come from a woman between 18 and 55 years old in good health.

Ten or more counts support this clonotype. The chain recombines TRBV10-3 with TRBJ1-5; 8 bases are a match to TRBD1. The CDR3 is made up of 14 amino acids. Germline lookup yields CDR1 ENHRY and CDR2 SYGVKD. The V and J ends lost 4 bases and 3 bases, in that order; junction bases with no gene match: 2. CDR3 in DNA: TGTGCCATCAGTGGACAGGGGTCCAATCAGCCCCAGCATTTT. It encodes CAISGQGSNQPQHF.

There are a few counts of this clonotype. The rearrangement links TRBV7-8 to TRBJ1-1, with TRBD1 as a possible D gene (6 bases). Germline CDR1 SGHVS, CDR2 FQNEAQ. With 7 bases removed from V and 0 bases from J, the gap between germline ends came to 9 bases. This CDR3 contains 13 residues. CDR3 bases: TGTGCCAGCATGCAGGGGATGAACACTGAAGCTTTCTTT. It yields the protein CASMQGMNTEAFF.

J is TRBJ2-3 and V is TRBV29-1, with TRBD2 matching 10 bases. Germline-derived CDR1 and CDR2 are SQVTM and ANQGSEA. V was clipped by 8 bases and J by 5 bases; unmatched bases: 13. There are 15 residues in the CDR3. The DNA of the CDR3 is TGCAGCCAAGGGGCCAGCGGGAGGGCCGGAGATACGCAGTATTTT. It is translated as CSQGASGRAGDTQYF.

This clonotype occurred once. V is TRBV24-1 and J is TRBJ2-1; TRBD1 matches 8 bases. The V and J ends lost 3 bases and 8 bases, in that order; junction bases with no gene match: 5. In germline, CDR1 is KGHDR, CDR2 SFDVKD. CDR3 length: 14 residues. CDR3 DNA sequence: TGTGCCACCAGTGATGGGACAGGCATGGATGAGCAGTTCTTC. Its protein is CATSDGTGMDEQFF.

This clonotype has just a few counts. The rearrangement uses TRBV6-2 or TRBV6-3 and TRBJ1-1, with D uncertain. The CDR3 has 11 amino acids. Germline values: CDR1 MNHEY, CDR2 SVGEGT. V lost 3 bases and J 10 bases, leaving 9 bases between the germline ends. CDR3 region: CASSYGLGAFF. In DNA, the CDR3 is TGTGCCAGCAGTTATGGACTAGGAGCTTTCTTT.